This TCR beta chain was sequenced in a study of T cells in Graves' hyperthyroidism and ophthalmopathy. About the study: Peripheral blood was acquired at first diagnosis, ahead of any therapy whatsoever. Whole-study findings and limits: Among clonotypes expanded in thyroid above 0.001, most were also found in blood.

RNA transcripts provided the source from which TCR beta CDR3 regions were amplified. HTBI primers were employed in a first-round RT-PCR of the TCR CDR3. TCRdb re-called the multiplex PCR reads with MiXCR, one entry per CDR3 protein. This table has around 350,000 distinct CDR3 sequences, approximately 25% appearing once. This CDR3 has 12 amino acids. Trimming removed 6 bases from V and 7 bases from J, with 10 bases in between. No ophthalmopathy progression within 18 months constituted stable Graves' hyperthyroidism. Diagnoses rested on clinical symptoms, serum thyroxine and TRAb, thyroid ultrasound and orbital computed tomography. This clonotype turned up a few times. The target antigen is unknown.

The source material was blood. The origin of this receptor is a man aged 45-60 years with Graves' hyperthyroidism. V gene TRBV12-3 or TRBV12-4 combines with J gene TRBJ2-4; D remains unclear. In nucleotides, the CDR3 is TGTGCCAGCAGCTCTCATGGGAACATTCAGTACTTC. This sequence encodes CASSSHGNIQYF.